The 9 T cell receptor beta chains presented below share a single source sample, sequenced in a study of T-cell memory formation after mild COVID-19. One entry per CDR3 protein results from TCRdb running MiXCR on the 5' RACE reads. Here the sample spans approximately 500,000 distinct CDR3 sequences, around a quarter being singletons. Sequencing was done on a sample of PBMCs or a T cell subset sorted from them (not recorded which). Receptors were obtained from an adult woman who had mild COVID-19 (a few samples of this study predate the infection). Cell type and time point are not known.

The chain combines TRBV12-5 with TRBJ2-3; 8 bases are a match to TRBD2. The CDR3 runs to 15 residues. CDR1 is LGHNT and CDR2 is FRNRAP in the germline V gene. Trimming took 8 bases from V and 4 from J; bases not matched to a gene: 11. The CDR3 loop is CASSPAGVLPDTQYF. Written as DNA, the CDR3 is TGTGCTAGTAGCCCAGCGGGAGTGTTACCAGATACGCAGTATTTT.

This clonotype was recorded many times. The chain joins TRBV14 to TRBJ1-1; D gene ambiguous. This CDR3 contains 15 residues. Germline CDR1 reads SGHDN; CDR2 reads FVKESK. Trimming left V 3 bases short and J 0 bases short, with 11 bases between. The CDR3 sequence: CASSHRTAMNTEAFF. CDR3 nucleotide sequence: TGTGCCAGCAGCCATCGGACGGCCATGAACACTGAAGCTTTCTTT.

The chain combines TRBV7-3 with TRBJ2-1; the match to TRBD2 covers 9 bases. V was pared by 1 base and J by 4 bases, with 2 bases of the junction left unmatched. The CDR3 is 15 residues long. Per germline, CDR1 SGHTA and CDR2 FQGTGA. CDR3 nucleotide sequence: TGTGCCAGCAGCTTAATGACTAGCGGATACAATGAGCAGTTCTTC. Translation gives CASSLMTSGYNEQFF.

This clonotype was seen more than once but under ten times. Written as DNA, the CDR3 is TGCGCCAGCAGTACAGGGGCCGTCGACGAGCAGTACTTC. It encodes CASSTGAVDEQYF. V gene TRBV10-2 combines with J gene TRBJ2-7; TRBD1 matches at 7 bases. V shed 5 bases and J 5 bases; nucleotides not matched to a gene: 6. The CDR3 has 13 amino acids. Germline CDR1 reads WSHSY; CDR2 reads SAAADI.

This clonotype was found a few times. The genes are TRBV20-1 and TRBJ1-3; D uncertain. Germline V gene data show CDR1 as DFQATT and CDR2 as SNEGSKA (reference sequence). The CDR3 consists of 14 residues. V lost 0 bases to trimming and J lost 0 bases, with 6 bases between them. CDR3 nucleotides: TGCAGTGCTAGAGACAGGAGCTCTGGAAACACCATATATTTT. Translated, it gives CSARDRSSGNTIYF.

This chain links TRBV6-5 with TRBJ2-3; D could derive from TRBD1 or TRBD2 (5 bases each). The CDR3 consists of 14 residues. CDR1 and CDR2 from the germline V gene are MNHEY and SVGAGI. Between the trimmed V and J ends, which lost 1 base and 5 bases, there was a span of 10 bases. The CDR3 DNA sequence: TGTGCCAGCAGTTACTACGGGGCCCAAGATACGCAGTATTTT. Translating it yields CASSYYGAQDTQYF.

The CDR3: CASSLRASLSQKQFF. The CDR3 region has the DNA TGTGCCAGCAGCTTAAGGGCTAGCCTCTCACAAAAGCAGTTCTTC. The genes are TRBV7-3 and TRBJ2-1; tentatively, D is TRBD2 (5 bases). Germline loops: CDR1 SGHTA, CDR2 FQGTGA. The ends were cut back, 1 base at V and 11 bases at J, with 18 bases in the middle. CDR3 length: 15 amino acids.

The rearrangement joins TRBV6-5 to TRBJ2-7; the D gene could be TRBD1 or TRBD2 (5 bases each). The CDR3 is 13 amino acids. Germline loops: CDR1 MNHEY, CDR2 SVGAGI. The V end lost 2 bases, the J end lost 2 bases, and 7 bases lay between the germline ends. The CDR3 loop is CASSYRGPYEQYF. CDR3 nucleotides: TGTGCCAGCAGTTACAGGGGACCCTACGAGCAGTACTTC.

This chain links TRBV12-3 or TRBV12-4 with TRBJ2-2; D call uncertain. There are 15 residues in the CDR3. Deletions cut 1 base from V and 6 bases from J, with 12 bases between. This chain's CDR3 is CASSLEVASAGELFF. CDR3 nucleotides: TGTGCCAGCAGTTTAGAGGTAGCTTCGGCCGGGGAGCTGTTTTTT.